The clone carrying this T cell receptor beta chain was observed many times. The antigen remains undetermined. The data originate from a study of T cell repertoires in cytomegalovirus infection. As for the study in general: Indications of both CMV infection and matching HLA type were provided by public TCR beta signatures. Findings of the study overall: HLA-C-restricted, CMV-specific TCR beta clonotypes were dominant ex vivo. Carriers of CMV plus the relevant HLA were identified by cumulative public TCR beta family frequency.

Germline V CDR1 and CDR2: SGHTA, FQGTGA. The CDR3 covers 15 residues. The V gene end was trimmed by 8 bases and the J gene end by 9 bases; junction bases not matched to a gene: 14. TCRdb redid the calling of the reads with MiXCR, one entry per CDR3 protein. This sample yields approximately 500,000 distinct CDR3 sequences, of which approximately 10% are seen a single time; approximately 10% belongs to the top ten. The chain combines TRBV7-3 with TRBJ2-1, with 9 bases aligning to TRBD2. The receptor's source is a human donor in good health (CMV status not recorded). Some clones in this sample may be carry-over from other donors' samples. Specimen: PBMCs. As DNA, the CDR3 is TGTGCCAGCGGTAGCGGGGGCCACCGGGGGGGTGAGCAGTTCTTC. Its translation is CASGSGGHRGGEQFF.